Listed below are T cell receptor beta chains from one sample, sequenced in a study of blood T cell repertoires in COVID-19. Generated by immunoSEQ multiplex PCR, the TCRdb table keeps only in-frame clones and is missing some. The sample carries about 15,000 clones, roughly 80% recorded once. The sample was peripheral blood. Every receptor here comes from a middle-aged man with active or convalescent COVID-19. CDR3s leave out the opening cysteine and the closing phenylalanine or tryptophan. D genes are given only for firm matches.

d_call	v_call	cdr3_length	j_call	cdr3_aa
TRBD1	TRBV24-1	14	TRBJ2-3	ATSETAGQGTDTQY
TRBD1	TRBV7-9	14	TRBJ2-3	ASSSSDRVFTDTQY
TRBD2	TRBV7-2	14	TRBJ2-1	ASSLVGTSLNNEQF
.	TRBV25-1	10	TRBJ2-7	ASSKTEYEQY
TRBD1	TRBV6-2/TRBV6-3	17	TRBJ1-1	ASSRWVAGGNLKYTEAF
TRBD1	TRBV6-5	12	TRBJ1-4	ASSTTGGSAKLF
TRBD1	TRBV3-1/TRBV3-2	14	TRBJ1-6	ASSAQTGGGNSPLH
.	TRBV7-2	13	TRBJ1-5	ASSLEQGTNQPQH
.	TRBV14	17	TRBJ2-4	ASSQDLTCQGDVKNIQY
TRBD2	TRBV9	16	TRBJ2-1	ASSVAGGVTSSYNEQF
.	TRBV29-1	12	TRBJ2-3	SVDQGLNTDTQY
TRBD1	TRBV6-4	12	TRBJ2-7	ASSVGQGANEQY
.	TRBV5-4	13	TRBJ2-5	ASSLGPTSGETQY
.	TRBV7-2	11	TRBJ1-1	ASSLTLAAEAF
.	TRBV4-1	14	TRBJ2-6	ASSQEAPPGANVLT
.	TRBV18	13	TRBJ1-4	ASSPGTGVNEKLF
.	TRBV7-2	13	TRBJ1-1	ASSPQLTSNREAF
.	TRBV7-6	13	TRBJ1-3	ASSLGDNSGNTIY
.	TRBV19	13	TRBJ2-7	ASSMGPQAGYEQY
.	TRBV5-6	9	TRBJ1-1	ASSHRDTTF
TRBD1	TRBV2	13	TRBJ2-1	ASSERDRGDNEQF
.	TRBV18	13	TRBJ1-2	ASSPPSLTNYGYT
.	TRBV7-2	11	TRBJ1-5	ASSLRGNQPQH
.	TRBV4-3	17	TRBJ1-4	ASSQDGWGMGGIEEKLF
.	TRBV7-2	13	TRBJ2-7	ASSLGLASTYEQY
.	TRBV11-2	14	TRBJ1-4	ASSLETGTTNEKLF
TRBD1	TRBV15	16	TRBJ2-6	ATSREGQGISGANVLT
.	TRBV24-1	13	TRBJ2-2	ATSGRGHNTGELF
TRBD1	TRBV30	15	TRBJ2-6	AWSSGQFNSGANVLT
.	TRBV28	11	TRBJ1-1	ASSSTGNTEAF
TRBD1	TRBV19	12	TRBJ2-3	ATRGQGTLDTQY
.	TRBV12-2	14	TRBJ2-5	ASRFRLAGGVETQY
.	TRBV4-2	10	TRBJ1-1	ASSSRGGEAF
.	TRBV7-3	12	TRBJ1-2	ASSLPLRTVGYT
.	TRBV12-5	12	TRBJ2-2	ASRVLDPTGELF
.	TRBV15	16	TRBJ1-4	ATSTHPSRQWTNEKLF
TRBD1	TRBV5-6	16	TRBJ1-3	ASSSDGTGVPSGNTIY
.	TRBV30	11	TRBJ1-6	AWSKQRNSPLH
TRBD1	TRBV19	12	TRBJ2-2	AARRTGDTGELF
.	TRBV30	12	TRBJ2-1	ACSQGSSYNEQF
TRBD1	TRBV30	12	TRBJ1-4	AWSGGQGDEKLF
.	TRBV7-2	11	TRBJ1-2	ASSPGQNYGYT
TRBD1	TRBV5-6	11	TRBJ1-1	ASSWDRALEAF
TRBD2	TRBV4-1	15	TRBJ2-3	ASSQVIGLAGDDTQY
TRBD1	TRBV9	14	TRBJ2-2	ASSQRQGALSGELF
.	TRBV29-1	10	TRBJ1-6	SVGQGNSPLH
.	TRBV7-9	12	TRBJ2-3	ASSLTGPEDTQY
TRBD1	TRBV6-2/TRBV6-3	13	TRBJ1-1	ASSRPGQGNPEAF